This entry concerns a single T cell receptor (beta chain). What it binds is not known. CDR3 size: 14 residues. The V and J ends lost 6 bases and 0 bases respectively, with 12 bases between them. The germline CDR1 and CDR2 sequences are SGHNT and YYREEE (reference sequence). Every immunoSEQ plate was one replicate of a subset's evenly spread DNA. Generated by immunoSEQ multiplex PCR, the TCRdb table keeps only in-frame clones and is missing some. The data contain 800,000 to 1,200,000 clones, about 80% of them seen just once; the ten biggest clones take up 0.52%. The sample comes from a study of shared clonotypes between healthy human individuals. Points from the study as a whole: The rarefaction results pointed to incomplete sorted-subset sequencing despite large depth. Deeper or shallower sequencing was expected to change how clonotypes are shared among donors.

The receptor was derived from a man between 18 and 35 years old in good health. Some clones in this sample may be carry-over from other donors' samples. Sequenced sample: memory CD4+ T cells from PBMCs. Subset of the sample: CD45RA-negative fraction. The chain has TRBV5-4 and TRBJ1-1; TRBD1 is a possible D gene (5 bases). The chain's CDR3 is CASTADSLNTEAFF. DNA of the CDR3: TGTGCCAGCACCGCCGACAGCCTGAACACTGAAGCTTTCTTT.